This T cell receptor (beta chain) was captured by sequencing in a study of tissue T cells after allogeneic stem cell transplantation. Broader study findings: Few T cell clones were shared across patients, but motif clusters showed tissue-specific shared signatures.

TCRbeta CDR3 was sequenced at survey depth with template counts. Produced via immunoSEQ multiplex PCR; TCRdb's table is partial and in-frame only. The table lists 40,000 to 50,000 clones, around 66% of them singletons. The CDR3 is made up of 15 amino acids. Germline V gene sequence: CDR1 NNHNN, CDR2 SYGAGS (reference sequence). Trimming took 3 bases from V and 0 from J, leaving 12 bases between them. A single count supports this clone. Antigen unknown. Gene names are the mouse ones. From the germline J gene comes the end of the CDR3, since the read stops 1 residue before it. This TCR was sampled from a pool of C57BL/6 mice in good health. The V gene is TRBV13-2, the J gene TRBJ1-2, with TRBD1 as a possible D gene (6 bases). The specimen sequenced was sorted cells pooled from one or two spleens. The CDR3 is CASGAPGHTNSDYTF. CDR3 DNA (partial): TGTGCCAGCGGTGCCCCGGGACACACAAACTCCGACTACACC.